Included here is one T cell receptor (beta chain) sequence, with context. Original processing methods: Reference gene primer amplification gave nucleated cell count estimates. TCRdb keeps only in-frame clones here, not all; method: immunoSEQ multiplex PCR. That table supplies the V and J calls and clone size; D and trimming were determined from the DNA. Here the sample spans around 150,000 clones, approximately 80% being singletons. This sample is drawn from a study of blood T cell repertoires in COVID-19. Study-wide context: Sources were T cells, B-cell-depleted T cells, or PBMCs; the material itself was cDNA or gDNA.

V trimming: 4 bases; J trimming: 4 bases; junction bases outside the gene matches: 6. There are 16 residues in the CDR3. CDR1 and CDR2 from the germline V gene are SGHRS and YFSETQ. The V gene is TRBV5-1, the J gene TRBJ2-5, with 14 bases that match TRBD2. The sequenced sample was peripheral blood. The TCR sequence derives from a man in his sixties who had recovered from COVID-19. In DNA, the CDR3 is TGCGCCAGCAGCAGGACTAGCGGGGGGTTTGGAGAGACCCAGTACTTC. Translation gives CASSRTSGGFGETQYF.